The source of this T cell receptor (beta chain) is a study of blood T cell repertoires in COVID-19. The overall study: Sources were T cells, B-cell-depleted T cells, or PBMCs; the material itself was cDNA or gDNA.

V was shortened by 0 bases and J by 0 bases, with 12 bases between the two germline ends. The CDR3 spans 16 residues. Germline loops: CDR1 KGHSH, CDR2 LQKENI. Original analysis: Amplified reference gene primers provided the basis for estimating nucleated cell counts. Data came from immunoSEQ multiplex PCR; TCRdb stores just in-frame clones and leaves some out. That table supplies the V and J calls and clone size; D and trimming were determined from the DNA. In the table there are about 110,000 clones, 76% of which are singletons. This clone came up once. This sequence originates from a woman older than 75 with acute or convalescent COVID-19. The chain is built from TRBV18 and TRBJ2-7; no reliable D call. The sample was peripheral blood. The CDR3 region has the DNA TGTGCCAGCTCACCACCGGCGCAGGCCACCTCCTACGAGCAGTACTTC. Translation gives CASSPPAQATSYEQYF.